The 22 T cell receptor beta chains in this list originate from one sample, sequenced in a study of blood T cell repertoires in COVID-19. TCRdb keeps only in-frame clones here, not all; method: immunoSEQ multiplex PCR. The top ten hold 4.5% to 7% of the sample, which has approximately 18,000 clones, just under 95% seen once. Sequencing used peripheral blood. The receptors shown here come from a human donor in a cohort sampled during active COVID-19.

The V gene is TRBV6-5, the J gene TRBJ2-7, with 7 positions matching TRBD2. V gave up 2 bases and J gave up 0 bases; unmatched junction bases: 7. CDR1 and CDR2 from the germline V gene are MNHEY and SVGAGI. The CDR3 extends over 16 amino acids. The CDR3 sequence: CASSYGVGGSSYEQYF. DNA of the CDR3: TGTGCCAGCAGTTACGGGGTGGGGGGGAGCTCCTACGAGCAGTACTTC.

The chain uses TRBV11-2 and TRBJ1-1; 7 bases match TRBD1. The germline gives CDR1 SGHAT, CDR2 FQNNGV. The CDR3 totals 15 residues. V lost 5 bases and J lost 6; bases outside the gene matches: 12. The CDR3 DNA reads as TGTGCCAGCAGCCTATACAGGGGAAGAGCAGCTGAAGCTTTCTTT. It specifies CASSLYRGRAAEAFF.

The chain uses TRBV18 and TRBJ2-2; the D gene is possibly TRBD2 (6 bases). Trimming left V 2 bases short and J 4 bases short, with 14 bases between. Looked up from germline, CDR1 is KGHSH and CDR2 is LQKENI. The CDR3 covers 16 residues. Here the CDR3 reads CASSPLEGWGTGELFF. DNA for the CDR3: TGTGCCAGCTCACCATTGGAGGGCTGGGGCACCGGGGAGCTGTTTTTT.

The chain recombines TRBV4-3 with TRBJ2-2; no clear D gene. Germline CDR1 is LGHNA and CDR2 is YSLEER. Deletions cut 0 bases from V and 4 bases from J, with 12 bases between. The length of the CDR3 is 16 residues. The CDR3 sequence: CASSQDSPTGTGELFF. In DNA, the CDR3 is TGCGCCAGCAGCCAAGATAGCCCGACTGGCACCGGGGAGCTGTTTTTT.

The gene calls are TRBV27 and TRBJ2-1; TRBD1 might be the D (6 bases). Germline V gene data show CDR1 as MNHEY and CDR2 as SMNVEV (reference sequence). V lost 4 bases to trimming and J lost 6 bases, with 16 bases between them. This CDR3 region has 15 residues. CDR3 coding DNA: TGTGCCAGCAGTTCATGGTCTTTAGGGGGCAATGAGCAGTTCTTC. Residues: CASSSWSLGGNEQFF.

The chain links TRBV15 to TRBJ1-1; the D is unclear. The CDR3 runs 14 residues. Germline CDR1 reads LNHNV; CDR2 reads YYDKDF (reference sequence). V was cut by 5 bases and J by 0 bases, with 10 bases left in between. CDR3 protein: CATSELGMNTEAFF. Written as DNA, the CDR3 is TGTGCCACCAGCGAACTAGGAATGAACACTGAAGCTTTCTTT.

The chain is built from TRBV5-1 and TRBJ2-5; D possibly corresponds to TRBD1 (6 bases). Germline CDR1 and CDR2: SGHRS and YFSETQ. CDR3 length: 15 amino acids. V lost 4 bases, J lost 5 bases, and 18 bases lay in between. CDR3 residues: CASSPITGKRETQYF. The CDR3 DNA sequence: TGCGCCAGCAGCCCAATCACAGGGAAGAGGGAGACCCAGTACTTC.

V usage is TRBV3-1 (or the pseudogene TRBV3-2) and J usage is TRBJ2-7, with 9 bases aligning to TRBD2. Germline lookup yields CDR1 LGHDT and CDR2 YNNKEL (reference sequence). The V and J ends lost 4 bases and 5 bases, in that order; junction bases with no gene match: 12. This CDR3 is built from 16 residues. CDR3: CASSPLRVAGVNEQYF. The DNA of the CDR3 is TGTGCCAGCAGCCCCCTGCGGGTAGCGGGAGTCAACGAGCAGTACTTC.

V is TRBV18 and J is TRBJ1-1, with 7 bases fitting TRBD1. V lost 4 bases, J lost 4 bases, and 6 bases stayed unmatched. This CDR3 has 14 residues. The germline V gene has CDR1 KGHSH and CDR2 LQKENI. The CDR3 coding sequence is TGTGCCAGCTCACGCCAGGGGGGAGGCACTGAAGCTTTCTTT. Protein product: CASSRQGGGTEAFF.

This chain connects TRBV19 to TRBJ2-4, with D unclear. CDR1 LNHDA and CDR2 SQIVND come from the germline V gene (reference sequence). The CDR3 length is 15 residues. Trimming shortened V by 5 bases and J by 4 bases, and 15 bases separated the two germline ends. CDR3 DNA sequence: TGTGCCAGTAGTCTGTGGAGCGAGGAGAAAAACATTCAGTACTTC. Amino acid sequence: CASSLWSEEKNIQYF.

J is TRBJ2-1 and V is TRBV15, with D perhaps matching TRBD2 (5 bases). Germline V gene data show CDR1 as LNHNV and CDR2 as YYDKDF (reference sequence). The CDR3 contains 18 residues. The V end was cut by 0 bases, the J end by 2 bases, with 17 bases between. The CDR3 sequence: CATSRDMPGLITYNEQFF. CDR3 in DNA: TGTGCCACCAGCAGAGATATGCCGGGATTGATAACCTACAATGAGCAGTTCTTC.

The V and J genes are TRBV2 and TRBJ1-1; a weak D match, TRBD1 (6 bases). V was shortened by 9 bases and J by 2 bases, with 10 bases between the two germline ends. The CDR3 is 12 amino acids. Per the germline V gene, CDR1 is SNHLY and CDR2 is FYNNEI. CDR3 bases: TGTGCCAGTAGGGGGTTCAACACTGAAGCTTTCTTT. Translation: CASRGFNTEAFF.

As to this clone: Germline is not matched at one junction end, which may reflect a read error. This rearrangement joins TRBV10-1 to TRBJ2-3; 10 positions match TRBD2. The CDR3 length is 15 residues. From germline, CDR1 is WNHNN and CDR2 SYGVQD (reference sequence). CDR3 DNA: TGCGCCAGCAGTCCGGAGCGGGAGGGGACAGCTACGCAGTATTTT. Its translation: CASSPEREGTATQYF.

The CDR3 here is CASSLPTGGEGYTF. Here the CDR3 DNA reads TGTGCCAGCAGCTTACCGACAGGGGGGGAGGGCTACACCTTC. The chain is built from TRBV7-2 and TRBJ1-2; 9 nucleotides line up with TRBD1. The trim removed 2 bases at V and 8 bases at J, leaving 6 bases unmatched. This CDR3 contains 14 residues. The germline gives CDR1 SGHTA, CDR2 FQGNSA. The full variable domain, its missing parts supplied by reference TRBV7-2 and TRBJ1-2, is GAGVSQSPSNKVTEKGKDVELRCDPISGHTALYWYRQSLGQGLEFLIYFQGNSAPDKSGLPSDRFSAERTGGSVSTLTIQRTQQEDSAVYLCASSLPTGGEGYTFGSGTRLTVV.

The chain is built from TRBV11-3 and TRBJ1-1; D uncertain. The V end lost 5 bases, the J end lost 1 base, and 8 bases lay between the germline ends. From germline, CDR1 is SGHNT and CDR2 YENEEA. The CDR3 runs 13 residues. The CDR3 DNA reads TGTGCCAGCAGCAAAAACAGGAACACTGAAGCTTTCTTT. The encoded protein is CASSKNRNTEAFF.

The CDR3 nucleotides read TGTGCCAGTAGTATGATGGGCGAGGGAGAGCTGTTTTTT. It translates to CASSMMGEGELFF. The chain recombines TRBV19 with TRBJ2-2; D is possibly TRBD2 (5 bases). CDR1 and CDR2 from the germline V gene are LNHDA and SQIVND (reference sequence). The CDR3 covers 13 residues. The V end was cut by 3 bases, the J end by 11 bases, with 13 bases between.

This clone was found once. The gene calls are TRBV19 and TRBJ2-7, with 7 bases identical to TRBD1. The junction had 6 bases not matched to a gene; V was cut back by 6 bases and J by 1 base. Per the germline V gene, CDR1 is LNHDA and CDR2 is SQIVND (reference sequence). CDR3 length: 14 residues. The CDR3 DNA reads TGTGCCAGTAGGACAGGGTTGGGGTCCTACGAGCAGTACTTC. Its protein product is CASRTGLGSYEQYF.

The chain has TRBV19 and TRBJ1-5, with D possibly TRBD1 on 5 matching bases. CDR3 length: 15 amino acids. CDR1 and CDR2 from the germline V gene are LNHDA and SQIVND (reference sequence). Trimming removed 7 bases from V and 1 base from J, with 14 bases in between. The CDR3 sequence: CASTKEGASNQPQHF. The DNA of the CDR3 is TGTGCCAGTACCAAGGAAGGGGCCAGCAATCAGCCCCAGCATTTT.

This chain joins TRBV5-4 and TRBJ2-7, with D perhaps matching TRBD2 (7 bases). The CDR3 spans 16 residues. Trimming took 3 bases from V and 0 from J, leaving 16 bases between them. Germline V CDR1 and CDR2: SGHNT, YYREEE (reference sequence). CDR3 sequence: CASSSGGGGGSYEQYF. DNA for the CDR3: TGTGCCAGCAGCTCCGGAGGGGGAGGGGGCTCCTACGAGCAGTACTTC.

The chain employs TRBV24-1 and TRBJ2-3; possibly TRBD2 for D (5 bases). Trimming took 5 bases from V and 0 from J, leaving 14 bases between them. The germline V gene has CDR1 KGHDR and CDR2 SFDVKD. This CDR3 region has 16 residues. The DNA for the CDR3 is TGTGCCACCAGTGGAGGTCGCGGAGGAAGCACAGATACGCAGTATTTT. Protein product: CATSGGRGGSTDTQYF.

The V gene is TRBV19, the J gene TRBJ2-4, with 9 bases lining up with TRBD1. CDR3 length: 14 amino acids. Trimming at V came to 5 bases and at J to 7 bases, leaving 6 bases not matched to a gene. Looked up from germline, CDR1 is LNHDA and CDR2 is SQIVND (reference sequence). The DNA of the CDR3 is TGTGCCAGTAGTGCCGGGACAGGGAGGAACATTCAGTACTTC. Translation gives CASSAGTGRNIQYF.

The chain links TRBV7-9 to TRBJ2-7; 11 bases align to TRBD2. V was clipped by 5 bases and J by 4 bases; unmatched bases: 4. The germline V gene encodes CDR1 SEHNR and CDR2 FQNEAQ (reference sequence). The length of the CDR3 is 14 residues. The chain's CDR3 is CASSPRLAGYEQYF. The CDR3 DNA follows: TGTGCCAGCAGCCCGAGACTAGCGGGATACGAGCAGTACTTC.